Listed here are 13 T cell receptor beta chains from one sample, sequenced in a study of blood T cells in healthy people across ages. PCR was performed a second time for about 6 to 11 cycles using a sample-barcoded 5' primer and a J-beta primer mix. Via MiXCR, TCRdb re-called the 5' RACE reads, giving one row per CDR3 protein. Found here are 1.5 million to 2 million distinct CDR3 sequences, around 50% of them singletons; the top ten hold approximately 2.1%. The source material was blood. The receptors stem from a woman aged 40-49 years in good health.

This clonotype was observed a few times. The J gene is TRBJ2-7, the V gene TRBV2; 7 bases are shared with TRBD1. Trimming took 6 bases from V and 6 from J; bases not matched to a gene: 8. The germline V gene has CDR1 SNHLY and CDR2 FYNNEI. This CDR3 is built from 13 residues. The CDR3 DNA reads TGTGCCAGCAGGCGGACAGGTTTGAGCGAGCAGTACTTC. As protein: CASRRTGLSEQYF.

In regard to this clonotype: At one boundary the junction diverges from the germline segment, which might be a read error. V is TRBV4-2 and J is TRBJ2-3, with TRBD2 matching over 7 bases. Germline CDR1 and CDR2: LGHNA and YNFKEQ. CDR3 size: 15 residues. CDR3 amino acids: CACSQEERERDTQYF. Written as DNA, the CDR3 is TGTGCCTGCAGCCAAGAGGAGCGGGAACGGGATACGCAGTATTTT.

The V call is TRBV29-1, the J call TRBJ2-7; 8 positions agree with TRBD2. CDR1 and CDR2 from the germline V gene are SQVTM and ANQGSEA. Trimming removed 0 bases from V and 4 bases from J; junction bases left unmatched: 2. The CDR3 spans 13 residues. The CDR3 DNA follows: TGCAGCGTTGAAGAGCGGGGGGTTTACGAGCAGTACTTC. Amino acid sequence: CSVEERGVYEQYF.

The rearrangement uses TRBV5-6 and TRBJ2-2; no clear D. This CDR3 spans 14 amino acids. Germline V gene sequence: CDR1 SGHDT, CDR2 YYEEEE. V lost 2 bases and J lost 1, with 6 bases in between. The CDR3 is CASSFTLNTGELFF. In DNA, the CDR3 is TGTGCCAGCAGCTTCACACTGAACACCGGGGAGCTGTTTTTT.

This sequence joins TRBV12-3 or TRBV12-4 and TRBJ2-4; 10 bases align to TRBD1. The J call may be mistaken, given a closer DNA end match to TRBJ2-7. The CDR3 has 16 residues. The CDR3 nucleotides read TGTGCCAGCAGTTTAGGGGCCGACAGGGGGCGATTCGAGCAGTACTTC. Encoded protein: CASSLGADRGRFEQYF.

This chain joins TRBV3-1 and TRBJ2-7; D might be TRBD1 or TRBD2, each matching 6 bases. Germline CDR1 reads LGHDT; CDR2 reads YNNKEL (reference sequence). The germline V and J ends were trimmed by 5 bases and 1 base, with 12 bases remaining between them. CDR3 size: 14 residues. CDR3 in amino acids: CASSAGHLSYEQYF. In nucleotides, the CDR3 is TGTGCCAGCAGCGCGGGACACCTATCCTACGAGCAGTACTTC.

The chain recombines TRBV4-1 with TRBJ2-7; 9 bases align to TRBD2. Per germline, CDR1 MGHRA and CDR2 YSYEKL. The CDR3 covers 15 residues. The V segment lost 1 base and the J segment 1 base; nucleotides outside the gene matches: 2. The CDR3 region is CASSQVAGESYEQYF. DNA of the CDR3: TGCGCCAGCAGCCAAGTAGCGGGGGAGTCCTACGAGCAGTACTTC.

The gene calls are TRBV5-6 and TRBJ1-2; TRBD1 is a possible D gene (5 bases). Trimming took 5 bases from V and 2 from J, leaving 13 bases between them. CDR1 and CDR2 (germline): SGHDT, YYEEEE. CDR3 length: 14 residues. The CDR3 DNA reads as TGTGCCAGCAGGCCGACAGTGACGAACTATGGCTACACCTTC. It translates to CASRPTVTNYGYTF.

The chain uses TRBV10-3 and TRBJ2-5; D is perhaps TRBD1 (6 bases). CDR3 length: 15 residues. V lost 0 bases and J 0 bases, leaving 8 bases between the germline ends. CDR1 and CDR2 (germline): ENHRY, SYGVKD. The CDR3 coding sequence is TGTGCCATCAGTGAGTCGGGGGCGTACCAAGAGACCCAGTACTTC. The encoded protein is CAISESGAYQETQYF.

CDR3 nucleotide sequence: TGTGCCAGCAGCCTAGACGCTGGAAATACGCAGTATTTT. The encoded protein is CASSLDAGNTQYF. The V gene is TRBV7-2, the J gene TRBJ2-3; D unclear. The CDR3 loop spans 13 amino acids. Trimming took 5 bases from V and 7 from J, leaving 13 bases between them. The germline V gene has CDR1 SGHTA and CDR2 FQGNSA.

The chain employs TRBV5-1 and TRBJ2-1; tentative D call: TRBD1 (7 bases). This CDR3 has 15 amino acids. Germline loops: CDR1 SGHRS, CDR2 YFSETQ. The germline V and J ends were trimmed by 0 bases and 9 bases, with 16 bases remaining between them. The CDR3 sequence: CASSLAQGEDREQFF. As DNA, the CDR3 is TGCGCCAGCAGCTTGGCCCAGGGGGAGGATCGTGAGCAGTTCTTC.

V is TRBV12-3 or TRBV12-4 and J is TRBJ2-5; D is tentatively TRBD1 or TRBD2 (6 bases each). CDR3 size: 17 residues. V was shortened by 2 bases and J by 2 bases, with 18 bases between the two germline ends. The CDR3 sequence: CASSLRLAGGTQETQYF. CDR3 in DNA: TGTGCCAGCAGTTTAAGGCTGGCAGGAGGGACACAAGAGACCCAGTACTTC.

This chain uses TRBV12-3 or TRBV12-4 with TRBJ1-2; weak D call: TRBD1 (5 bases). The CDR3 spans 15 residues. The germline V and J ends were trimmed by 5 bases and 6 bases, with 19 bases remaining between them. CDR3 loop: CASSSGGSRYHGYTF. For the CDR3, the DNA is TGTGCCAGCAGTAGCGGGGGATCCCGGTATCATGGCTACACCTTC.